This TCR beta chain was captured in a study of molecular identifiers for immune sequencing clone quantification. Methods described previously were used for bulk TCR libraries, and listed TCR primers were applied. TCRdb recomputed calls from the PCR reads with MiXCR, one row per CDR3 protein. The sample includes about half a million distinct CDR3 sequences, about a fifth seen only once; the top ten take more than 0.8%. This clonotype was seen a handful of times. The sorting of naive CD8 T cells used the CD8+CD4-CCR7+CD45RA+ phenotype. The germline gives CDR1 DFQATT, CDR2 SNEGSKA (reference sequence). The V end was cut by 0 bases, the J end by 0 bases, with 12 bases between. CDR3 length equals 16 residues.

The origin of this receptor is a human donor in good health. Some libraries in this study had Jurkat cell RNA spiked in. Specimen: naive CD8+ T cells from blood, with Jurkat cell RNA spiked in. The sample's subset: FACS-sorted CD8+CD4-CCR7+CD45RA+ naive T cells. This chain links TRBV20-1 with TRBJ2-1; D gene uncertain. In DNA, the CDR3 is TGCAGTGCTAGAGACTACCAAGAGAGCTCCTACAATGAGCAGTTCTTC. This translates into CSARDYQESSYNEQFF.